Listed here are 10 T cell receptor beta chains from one sample, sequenced in a study of OX40 agonist ivuxolimab in advanced cancers. Library preparation employed the immunoSEQ multiplex PCR assay. TCRdb took over this immuneACCESS table, retaining in-frame rearrangements with V and J assigned. Such tables are incomplete; in checked studies, under half of the missing clones stem from an unresolved V gene, and the remainder is unexplained. This sample holds approximately 26,000 clones; roughly 87% were observed only once. Clones ranked in the top ten supply roughly 15% of the sample. The sequences come from CD4+ or CD8+ T cells sorted from blood, collected in a trial of the OX40 agonist ivuxolimab. These receptor sequences come from an adult with an advanced solid tumor such as melanoma, head and neck, liver or kidney cancer.

This chain joins TRBV6-6 and TRBJ2-1; 9 bases fit TRBD1. V lost 5 bases to trimming and J lost 8 bases; unmatched junction nucleotides: 7. The CDR3 spans 14 residues. From germline, CDR1 is MNHNY and CDR2 SVGAGI (reference sequence). CDR3 region: CASSIWTGEDEQFF. DNA of the CDR3: TGTGCCAGCAGTATCTGGACAGGGGAGGATGAGCAGTTCTTC.

V and J are TRBV5-5 and TRBJ2-7, with D possibly TRBD1 on 6 matching bases. Trimming took 2 bases from V and 4 from J, leaving 13 bases between them. Germline CDR1 SGHKS, CDR2 YYEKEE (reference sequence). The CDR3 totals 14 residues. CDR3 amino acids: CASSFPGQRYEQYF. CDR3 DNA: TGTGCCAGCAGCTTTCCCGGACAGAGGTACGAGCAGTACTTC.

The chain employs TRBV9 and TRBJ1-4, with 8 bases matching TRBD1. Germline V gene data show CDR1 as SGDLS and CDR2 as YYNGEE. The CDR3 is 14 amino acids. The ends lost 3 bases at V and 4 bases at J; junction bases unmatched: 2. This chain's CDR3 is CASSGQGFNEKLFF. CDR3 DNA: TGTGCCAGCAGCGGACAGGGGTTTAATGAAAAACTGTTTTTT.

The chain links TRBV10-2 to TRBJ1-1; TRBD1 aligns across 9 bases. The CDR3 has 14 residues. Trimming removed 6 bases from V and 3 bases from J; junction bases left unmatched: 5. Germline V gene data show CDR1 as WSHSY and CDR2 as SAAADI. The CDR3, as DNA: TGCGCCAGCAGGGAGGACAGGGGCGACACTGAAGCTTTCTTT. Amino acids: CASREDRGDTEAFF.

J is TRBJ2-1 and V is TRBV4-1, with 10 bases identical to TRBD2. V lost 0 bases and J lost 8; bases outside the gene matches: 13. CDR1 and CDR2 (germline): MGHRA, YSYEKL. CDR3 length equals 18 residues. CDR3 coding DNA: TGCGCCAGCAGCCAAGAACTGGTCCGGCTAGCGGGAGTCGATGAGCAGTTCTTC. The encoded protein is CASSQELVRLAGVDEQFF.

CDR3 loop: CASTNETSGLDEQFF. Here the CDR3 DNA reads TGCGCCAGCACCAACGAGACTAGCGGTCTGGATGAGCAGTTCTTC. V is TRBV4-1 and J is TRBJ2-1, with 9 bases identical to TRBD2. The germline CDR1 and CDR2 sequences are MGHRA and YSYEKL. V gave up 7 bases and J gave up 8 bases; unmatched junction bases: 12. The CDR3 runs to 15 residues.

The V call is TRBV19, the J call TRBJ2-1; TRBD2 agrees at 10 bases. CDR1 and CDR2 from the germline V gene are LNHDA and SQIVND (reference sequence). Germline trimming cut 3 bases from V and 7 bases from J; bases unmatched to any gene: 6. The CDR3 totals 15 residues. The CDR3 protein is CASSIVLAGLNEQFF. The CDR3 bases are TGTGCCAGTAGTATCGTACTAGCGGGACTAAATGAGCAGTTCTTC.

The chain carries TRBV7-9 and TRBJ2-2; possible D gene TRBD1, 6 bases. Germline CDR1 is SEHNR and CDR2 is FQNEAQ (reference sequence). CDR3 length equals 15 residues. Trimming took off 7 bases at V and 5 bases at J, with 17 bases between the two ends. CDR3 bases: TGTGCCAGCAACCTGTGGGGGCGGCGGACCGGGGAGCTGTTTTTT. Residues: CASNLWGRRTGELFF.

The chain has TRBV5-1 and TRBJ2-1, with 10 bases matching TRBD2. The CDR3 covers 16 residues. Germline V lookup: CDR1 SGHRS, CDR2 YFSETQ. Trimming cost V 4 bases and J 6 bases; bases outside gene matches: 10. Here the CDR3 reads CASSNTSGVGANEQFF. CDR3 sequence (DNA): TGCGCCAGCAGCAACACTAGCGGGGTGGGGGCCAATGAGCAGTTCTTC.

The rearrangement uses TRBV7-9 and TRBJ2-7; 8 positions agree with TRBD1. The CDR3 runs to 16 residues. V shed 5 bases, J shed 0 bases, and the junction held 9 bases outside the gene matches. In germline, CDR1 is SEHNR, CDR2 FQNEAQ (reference sequence). CDR3 protein: CASSTVAGTGSYEQYF. The DNA of the CDR3 is TGTGCCAGCAGCACCGTCGCAGGGACAGGCTCCTACGAGCAGTACTTC. The entire variable domain, with the rest obtained from reference TRBV7-9 and TRBJ2-7, is as follows: DTGVSQNPRHKITKRGQNVTFRCDPISEHNRLYWYRQTLGQGPEFLTYFQNEAQLEKSRLLSDRFSAERPKGSFSTLEIQRTEQGDSAMYLCASSTVAGTGSYEQYFGPGTRLTVT.